The present T cell receptor (beta chain) was sequenced within a study of STAT5B mutations in CD4+ large granular lymphocyte leukemia. General observations from the study: TRBV06-family usage was enriched in top patient clones (8/27) versus controls (2/35). Higher CD4+ than CD8+ T-LGLL clonality might reflect small sample size.

Germline loops: CDR1 ENHRY, CDR2 SYGVKD. V was pared by 2 bases and J by 4 bases, with 0 bases of the junction left unmatched. The length of the CDR3 is 14 residues. Per the original data handling: Productive clonotypes were detectable down to 2.59 x 10-5 frequency. The repertoire was sequenced with immunoSEQ multiplex PCR; TCRdb's copy has only in-frame clones and lacks some. V and J calls and clone size follow that table, whereas D and trimming were derived from the DNA. The sample records around 31,000 clones, less than 80% being singletons. With regard to this clone: Its antigen is currently unknown.

The TCR comes from a human donor in good health. V gene TRBV10-3 combines with J gene TRBJ2-3; 10 bases align to TRBD2. Sequenced sample: CD4+ T cells from blood buffy coats. CDR3 nucleotide sequence: TGTGCCATCAGTGAGGGGACTAGCGCAGATACGCAGTATTTT. Amino acids: CAISEGTSADTQYF.